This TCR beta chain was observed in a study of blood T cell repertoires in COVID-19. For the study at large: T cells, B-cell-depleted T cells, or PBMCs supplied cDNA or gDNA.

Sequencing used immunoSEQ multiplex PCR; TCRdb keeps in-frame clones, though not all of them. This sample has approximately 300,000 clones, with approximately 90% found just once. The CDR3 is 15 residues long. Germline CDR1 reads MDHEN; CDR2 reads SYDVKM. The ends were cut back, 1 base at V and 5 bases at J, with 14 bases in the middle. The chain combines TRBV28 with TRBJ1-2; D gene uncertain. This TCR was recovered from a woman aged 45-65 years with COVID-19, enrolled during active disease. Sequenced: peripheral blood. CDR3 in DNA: TGTGCCAGCAGTTTATACGAACGGACGGGGTATGGCTACACCTTC. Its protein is CASSLYERTGYGYTF.